The 29 T cell receptor beta chains in this list originate from one sample, sequenced in a study of low-dose radiotherapy and immunotherapy resistance in tumors. Priming of first-strand cDNA relied on TRAV- and TRBV-specific primers (covering alpha and beta chains). With a V-primer adapter and a constant-region primer, TCRs were amplified for approximately 20 PCR cycles. TCRdb recomputed calls from the reads with MiXCR, one row per CDR3 protein. The table shows 9,500 to 15,000 distinct CDR3 sequences, with 76% occurring only once. The receptors here all came from a human donor with advanced metastatic prostate, ovarian, gallbladder or colorectal cancer (not recorded which). This table probably holds off-target reads from a library built for another chain.

This clonotype was recorded a few times. The chain links TRBV28 to TRBJ2-1; the D gene is possibly TRBD2 (5 bases). V gave up 6 bases and J gave up 0 bases, with 15 bases separating them. Germline-derived CDR1 and CDR2 are MDHEN and SYDVKM. The CDR3 consists of 16 residues. This CDR3 is CASSFAGADSYNEQFF. CDR3 nucleotides: TGTGCCAGCAGCTTCGCGGGCGCGGACTCCTACAATGAGCAGTTCTTC.

The J gene is TRBJ2-7, the V gene TRBV4-1, with 8 bases fitting TRBD1. The germline CDR1 and CDR2 sequences are MGHRA and YSYEKL. The CDR3 extends over 14 amino acids. The V segment lost 5 bases and the J segment 1 base; nucleotides outside the gene matches: 4. The chain's CDR3 is CASSFRDRSYEQYF. The CDR3 bases are TGCGCCAGCAGCTTTCGGGACAGGTCCTACGAGCAGTACTTC.

V usage is TRBV28 and J usage is TRBJ2-7; possibly TRBD1 or TRBD2 for D (5 bases each). Germline V gene sequence: CDR1 MDHEN, CDR2 SYDVKM. This CDR3 has 14 amino acids. Trimming removed 4 bases from V and 5 bases from J, with 15 bases in between. The CDR3 DNA is TGTGCCAGCAGTTCAAACCGGGGCGCCGACGAGCAGTACTTC. Translated, it gives CASSSNRGADEQYF.

The chain has TRBV29-1 and TRBJ2-1; 11 bases agree with TRBD2. J gave up 6 bases and V 7 bases, and 11 bases lay outside the gene matches. The CDR3 sequence is 15 residues long. The germline V gene has CDR1 SQVTM and CDR2 ANQGSEA. The CDR3 nucleotides read TGCAGCGCTCCAGCGACTAGCGGGATACGCAATGAGCAGTTCTTC. It yields the protein CSAPATSGIRNEQFF.

V is TRBV20-1 and J is TRBJ2-3; 16 bases are shared with TRBD2. The length of the CDR3 is 16 residues. The germline V gene has CDR1 DFQATT and CDR2 SNEGSKA (reference sequence). V shed 3 bases, J shed 6 bases, and the junction held 6 bases outside the gene matches. The CDR3 is CSASAGLAGGEDTQYF. In nucleotides, the CDR3 is TGCAGTGCTAGTGCGGGACTAGCGGGAGGGGAGGATACGCAGTATTTT.

The chain employs TRBV5-5 and TRBJ2-2; 7 bases agree with TRBD1. Germline V gene sequence: CDR1 SGHKS, CDR2 YYEKEE (reference sequence). CDR3 length: 14 amino acids. The V gene end was trimmed by 5 bases and the J gene end by 5 bases; junction bases not matched to a gene: 6. The CDR3 reads CASSLGQWTGELFF. Written as DNA, the CDR3 is TGTGCCAGCAGTCTGGGACAGTGGACCGGGGAGCTGTTTTTT.

This clonotype was counted a few times. The chain employs TRBV7-2 and TRBJ2-7; unclear D gene. Per the germline V gene, CDR1 is SGHTA and CDR2 is FQGNSA. CDR3 size: 11 residues. V shed 5 bases and J shed 4 bases, with 6 bases lying between them. The CDR3 region is CASSDRYEQYF. CDR3 nucleotides: TGTGCCAGCAGCGACCGTTACGAGCAGTACTTC.

The chain recombines TRBV5-1 with TRBJ2-1; D gene ambiguous. The CDR3 has 12 amino acids. Germline V gene sequence: CDR1 SGHRS, CDR2 YFSETQ. Trimming removed 1 base at V and 6 bases at J, with 5 bases between. The CDR3 coding sequence is TGCGCCAGCAGCTTGAACAGCAATGAGCAGTTCTTC. The encoded protein is CASSLNSNEQFF.

V gene TRBV4-3 combines with J gene TRBJ2-7, with D perhaps TRBD1 or TRBD2 (5 bases each). This CDR3 has 15 amino acids. Germline V gene data show CDR1 as LGHNA and CDR2 as YSLEER. The V gene lost 0 bases and the J gene lost 9 bases, with 18 bases spanning the gap. The CDR3 here is CASSQDHGFGAPQYF. As DNA, the CDR3 is TGCGCCAGCAGCCAAGATCATGGGTTCGGGGCTCCGCAGTACTTC.

The V and J genes are TRBV28 and TRBJ2-1; D is unclear. In germline, CDR1 is MDHEN, CDR2 SYDVKM. The CDR3 contains 13 residues. Trimming cost V 6 bases and J 4 bases, with 10 bases left between them. The CDR3: CASRDSSYNEQFF. The CDR3 DNA reads as TGTGCCAGCAGAGACTCCAGTTACAATGAGCAGTTCTTC.

V gene TRBV5-6 combines with J gene TRBJ2-5; maybe TRBD2 (6 bases). The CDR3 totals 11 residues. Germline lookup yields CDR1 SGHDT and CDR2 YYEEEE. Trimming cost V 3 bases and J 11 bases, with 11 bases left between them. CDR3 region: CASSSAGSQYF. The CDR3 DNA reads TGTGCCAGCAGCTCTGCGGGGTCTCAGTACTTC.

This rearrangement joins TRBV7-2 to TRBJ2-2; 7 positions match TRBD2. Germline assignment: CDR1 SGHTA and CDR2 FQGNSA. The CDR3 consists of 16 residues. V gave up 1 base and J gave up 1 base; unmatched junction bases: 3. The CDR3 sequence: CASSLEAGENTGELFF. For the CDR3, the DNA is TGTGCCAGCAGCTTAGAGGCGGGAGAGAACACCGGGGAGCTGTTTTTT.

The rearrangement links TRBV28 to TRBJ2-2; 10 nucleotides line up with TRBD1. Looked up from germline, CDR1 is MDHEN and CDR2 is SYDVKM. There are 16 residues in the CDR3. Germline trimming cut 2 bases from V and 5 bases from J; bases unmatched to any gene: 5. CDR3 in DNA: TGTGCCAGCAGTTTAAGGGACAGGGGAGTAACCGGGGAGCTGTTTTTT. It encodes CASSLRDRGVTGELFF.

The chain uses TRBV9 and TRBJ1-5; TRBD1 matches 9 bases. Germline-derived CDR1 and CDR2 are SGDLS and YYNGEE. CDR3 size: 15 residues. Unmatched junction bases numbered 3, after V lost 4 bases and J lost 1 base. CDR3 region: CASSRGQGSNQPQHF. Here the CDR3 DNA reads TGTGCCAGCAGCCGGGGACAGGGAAGCAATCAGCCCCAGCATTTT.

The chain employs TRBV28 and TRBJ2-3; no firm D call. Germline CDR1 reads MDHEN; CDR2 reads SYDVKM. The CDR3 is made up of 13 amino acids. V lost 5 bases and J lost 2, with 8 bases in between. The CDR3 DNA reads as TGTGCCAGCAGTCCACCCGACACAGATACGCAGTATTTT. Translating gives CASSPPDTDTQYF. The entire variable domain, with the rest obtained from reference TRBV28 and TRBJ2-3, is as follows: DVKVTQSSRYLVKRTGEKVFLECVQDMDHENMFWYRQDPGLGLRLIYFSYDVKMKEKGDIPEGYSVSREKKERFSLILESASTNQTSMYLCASSPPDTDTQYFGPGTRLTVL.

The CDR3, as DNA: TGTGCCATTTTGGACAGGACCCACTCCTACGAGCAGTACTTC. Its protein product is CAILDRTHSYEQYF. The rearrangement joins TRBV28 to TRBJ2-7, with TRBD1 matching 7 bases. Germline V gene data show CDR1 as MDHEN and CDR2 as SYDVKM. CDR3 length: 14 amino acids. The ends lost 10 bases at V and 0 bases at J; junction bases unmatched: 9. Looking up the rest from reference TRBV28 and TRBJ2-7 gives the full variable domain: DVKVTQSSRYLVKRTGEKVFLECVQDMDHENMFWYRQDPGLGLRLIYFSYDVKMKEKGDIPEGYSVSREKKERFSLILESASTNQTSMYLCAILDRTHSYEQYFGPGTRLTVT.

V gene TRBV24-1 combines with J gene TRBJ1-5; D remains ambiguous. This CDR3 region has 13 residues. V dropped 7 bases and J dropped 1 base, with 7 bases sitting between them. CDR1 is KGHDR and CDR2 is SFDVKD in the germline V gene. CDR3 bases: TGTGCCACCAGCGGCCGGAGCAATCAGCCCCAGCATTTT. Translating it yields CATSGRSNQPQHF.

The chain carries TRBV6-1 and TRBJ1-5; 8 bases fit TRBD1. CDR1 MNHNS and CDR2 SASEGT come from the germline V gene. V shed 6 bases, J shed 2 bases, and the junction held 9 bases outside the gene matches. This CDR3 spans 16 amino acids. CDR3 protein: CASRGMGQEGNQPQHF. CDR3 coding DNA: TGTGCCAGCAGGGGAATGGGACAGGAAGGCAATCAGCCCCAGCATTTT.

V is TRBV20-1 and J is TRBJ1-1; D is uncertain. CDR3 length: 12 amino acids. Trimming took off 2 bases at V and 0 bases at J, with 4 bases between the two ends. Germline assignment: CDR1 DFQATT and CDR2 SNEGSKA (reference sequence). In DNA form, the CDR3 reads TGCAGTGCTAGATACCTGAACACTGAAGCTTTCTTT. This translates into CSARYLNTEAFF.

The J gene is TRBJ2-7, the V gene TRBV28, with D possibly TRBD1 on 5 matching bases. The CDR3 runs to 13 residues. Germline V gene sequence: CDR1 MDHEN, CDR2 SYDVKM. Between the trimmed V and J ends, which lost 1 base and 9 bases, there was a span of 13 bases. The CDR3 loop is CASSLYTGEVQYF. CDR3 coding DNA: TGTGCCAGCAGTTTATATACAGGAGAAGTGCAGTACTTC.

This clonotype was seen a handful of times. The V gene is TRBV6-2 or TRBV6-3, the J gene TRBJ2-7; no reliable D call. Germline V gene data show CDR1 as MNHEY and CDR2 as SVGEGT. This CDR3 has 13 amino acids. V lost 8 bases to trimming and J lost 5 bases, with 16 bases between them. CDR3 residues: CASCKRLADEQYF. CDR3 bases: TGTGCCAGCTGCAAAAGGTTAGCTGACGAGCAGTACTTC.

The rearrangement uses TRBV29-1 and TRBJ1-3; D is uncertain. CDR3 length: 14 residues. The V end lost 6 bases, the J end lost 0 bases, and 12 bases lay between the germline ends. CDR1 and CDR2 (germline): SQVTM, ANQGSEA. The CDR3 nucleotides read TGCAGCGTCGGGGATTTCGGCTCTGGAAACACCATATATTTT. The encoded protein is CSVGDFGSGNTIYF.

The chain employs TRBV9 and TRBJ1-2, with D unresolved. With 3 bases removed from V and 3 bases from J, the gap between germline ends came to 12 bases. The CDR3 covers 14 residues. The germline gives CDR1 SGDLS, CDR2 YYNGEE. The CDR3 protein is CASSAGSVYYGYTF. The CDR3 coding sequence is TGTGCCAGCAGCGCGGGCTCCGTCTACTATGGCTACACCTTC.

The rearrangement links TRBV10-3 to TRBJ2-7; 8 nucleotides match TRBD1. J lost 2 bases, V lost 8 bases, and 5 bases had no gene match. The CDR3 length is 13 residues. The germline V gene encodes CDR1 ENHRY and CDR2 SYGVKD. As DNA, the CDR3 is TGTGCCATCGGACAGGGAATTCCCTACGAGCAGTACTTC. It is translated as CAIGQGIPYEQYF.

The chain has TRBV19 and TRBJ2-3, with 10 bases aligning to TRBD2. CDR3 length: 16 residues. The junction had 6 bases not matched to a gene; V was cut back by 2 bases and J by 4 bases. Per germline, CDR1 LNHDA and CDR2 SQIVND (reference sequence). CDR3 DNA sequence: TGTGCCAGTAGTATACTAGCGGGAGTCGGTGCAGATACGCAGTATTTT. Protein product: CASSILAGVGADTQYF.

The chain joins TRBV4-2 to TRBJ2-2, with TRBD1 as a possible D gene (5 bases). The length of the CDR3 is 14 residues. With 0 bases removed from V and 8 bases from J, the gap between germline ends came to 10 bases. The germline V gene encodes CDR1 LGHNA and CDR2 YNFKEQ. The CDR3 DNA follows: TGTGCCAGCAGCCAAGAATTCAGGGCAGGGGAGCTGTTTTTT. This codes for CASSQEFRAGELFF.

The CDR3 DNA reads as TGTGCCAGCAGTGAACAGGGGGCTGGTAATTCACCCCTCCACTTT. This sequence encodes CASSEQGAGNSPLHF. The V gene is TRBV7-8, the J gene TRBJ1-6, with 9 bases lining up with TRBD1. J lost 6 bases, V lost 6 bases, and 6 bases had no gene match. The CDR3 covers 15 residues. Germline CDR1 and CDR2: SGHVS and FQNEAQ. The entire variable domain, with the rest obtained from reference TRBV7-8 and TRBJ1-6, is as follows: GAGVSQSPRYKVAKRGQDVALRCDPISGHVSLFWYQQALGQGPEFLTYFQNEAQLDKSGLPSDRFFAERPEGSVSTLKIQRTQQEDSAVYLCASSEQGAGNSPLHFGNGTRLTVT.

V usage is TRBV14 and J usage is TRBJ2-7, with 7 bases aligning to TRBD1. V trimming: 4 bases; J trimming: 5 bases; junction bases outside the gene matches: 2. Germline V gene data show CDR1 as SGHDN and CDR2 as FVKESK. The CDR3 extends over 12 amino acids. The CDR3 nucleotides read TGTGCCAGCAGCCCGACAGGGAACGAGCAGTACTTC. Translated, it gives CASSPTGNEQYF.

This chain joins TRBV29-1 and TRBJ2-1; 12 bases align to TRBD1. There are 16 residues in the CDR3. The V gene end was trimmed by 5 bases and the J gene end by 1 base; junction bases not matched to a gene: 6. Germline CDR1 is SQVTM and CDR2 is ANQGSEA. The CDR3 nucleotides read TGCAGCGTTTCCGGGACAGGGGGCGCTTCCTACAATGAGCAGTTCTTC. Its translation: CSVSGTGGASYNEQFF.